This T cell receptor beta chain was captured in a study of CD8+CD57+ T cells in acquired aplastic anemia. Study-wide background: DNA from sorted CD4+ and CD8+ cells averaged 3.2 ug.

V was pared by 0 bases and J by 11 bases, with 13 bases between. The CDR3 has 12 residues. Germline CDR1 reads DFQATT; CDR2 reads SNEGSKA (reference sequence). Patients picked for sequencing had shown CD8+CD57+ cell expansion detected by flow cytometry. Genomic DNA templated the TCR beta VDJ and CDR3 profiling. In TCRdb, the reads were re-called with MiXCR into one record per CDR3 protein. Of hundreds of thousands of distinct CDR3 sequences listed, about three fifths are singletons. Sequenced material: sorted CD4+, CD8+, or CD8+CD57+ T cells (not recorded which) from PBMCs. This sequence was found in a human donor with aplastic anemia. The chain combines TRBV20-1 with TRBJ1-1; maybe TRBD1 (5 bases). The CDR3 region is CSARDGDRGAFF. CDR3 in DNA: TGCAGTGCTAGAGATGGGGACCGCGGGGCTTTCTTT.